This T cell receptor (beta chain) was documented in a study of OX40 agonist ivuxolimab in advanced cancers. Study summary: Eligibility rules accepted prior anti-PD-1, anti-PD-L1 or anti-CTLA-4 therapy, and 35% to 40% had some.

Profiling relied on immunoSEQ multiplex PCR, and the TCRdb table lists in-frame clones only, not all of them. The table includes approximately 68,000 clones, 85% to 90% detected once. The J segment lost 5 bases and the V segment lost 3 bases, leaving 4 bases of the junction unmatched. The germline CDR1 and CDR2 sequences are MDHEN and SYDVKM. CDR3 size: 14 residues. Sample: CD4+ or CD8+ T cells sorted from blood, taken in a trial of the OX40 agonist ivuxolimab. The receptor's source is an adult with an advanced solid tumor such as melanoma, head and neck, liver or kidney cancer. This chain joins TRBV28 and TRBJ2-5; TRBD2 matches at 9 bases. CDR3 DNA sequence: TGTGCCAGCAGTTTCGGGACTAGCTTGGAGACCCAGTACTTC. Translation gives CASSFGTSLETQYF.